Shown below are 21 T cell receptor beta chains from a single sample sequenced in a study of blood T cell repertoires in COVID-19. Assay used: immunoSEQ multiplex PCR; TCRdb lists only in-frame clones, some missing. The sample lists some 390,000 clones; about nine tenths were seen once. What was sequenced was PBMCs or T cells enriched from blood (not recorded which). These receptors originate from a woman between 25 and 40 years old who had recovered from COVID-19.

The rearrangement joins TRBV15 to TRBJ2-7; tentatively, D is TRBD1 (6 bases). CDR1 is LNHNV, CDR2 YYDKDF, per germline (reference sequence). The CDR3 covers 13 residues. The germline V and J ends were trimmed by 2 bases and 4 bases, with 9 bases remaining between them. Written as DNA, the CDR3 is TGTGCCACCAGCAGAACAGGGCAATACGAGCAGTACTTC. It codes for CATSRTGQYEQYF.

V gene TRBV6-5 combines with J gene TRBJ2-7, with D possibly matching TRBD1 (6 bases). Per the germline V gene, CDR1 is MNHEY and CDR2 is SVGAGI. V shed 2 bases and J shed 3 bases, with 11 bases lying between them. CDR3 length: 14 residues. In nucleotides, the CDR3 is TGTGCCAGCAGTTACGTGGGGGCAGTCTACGAGCAGTACTTC. This gives the protein CASSYVGAVYEQYF.

In regard to this clone: Other DNA sequences of this sample code for an identical CDR3. This sequence joins TRBV24-1 and TRBJ1-2; D gene uncertain. The CDR3 covers 12 residues. Trimming took 5 bases from V and 2 from J, leaving 5 bases between them. Germline V gene data show CDR1 as KGHDR and CDR2 as SFDVKD. CDR3 protein: CATSAVNYGYTF. The CDR3 DNA sequence: TGTGCCACCAGTGCAGTAAACTATGGCTACACCTTC.

The chain combines TRBV7-9 with TRBJ2-3; TRBD2 agrees at 12 bases. The CDR3 length is 16 residues. The V gene end was trimmed by 5 bases and the J gene end by 11 bases; junction bases not matched to a gene: 14. Germline assignment: CDR1 SEHNR and CDR2 FQNEAQ (reference sequence). CDR3 DNA: TGTGCCAGCAGCAAACGACTAGCGGGGGCTTCGGTAGAGCAGTATTTT. Its translation is CASSKRLAGASVEQYF.

The chain couples TRBV5-5 to TRBJ1-4; 10 positions agree with TRBD1. Germline trimming cut 4 bases from V and 3 bases from J; bases unmatched to any gene: 9. This CDR3 is 17 amino acids long. CDR1 and CDR2 (germline): SGHKS, YYEKEE (reference sequence). The CDR3 DNA reads as TGTGCCAGCAGCCCAGGGACAGGGGTAATTCCTAATGAAAAACTGTTTTTT. This codes for CASSPGTGVIPNEKLFF.

This clone came up a few times. CDR3 bases: TGTGCCAGCAGTTTCAGGGGTGGGAACTATGGCTACACCTTC. Protein: CASSFRGGNYGYTF. The V and J genes are TRBV27 and TRBJ1-2; possible D gene TRBD1, 6 bases. CDR3 length: 14 residues. The germline V and J ends were trimmed by 3 bases and 2 bases, with 10 bases remaining between them. Germline V lookup: CDR1 MNHEY, CDR2 SMNVEV (reference sequence).

The rearrangement joins TRBV28 to TRBJ2-2; a possible D gene is TRBD1 (7 bases). V shed 8 bases and J shed 8 bases, with 12 bases lying between them. Germline V lookup: CDR1 MDHEN, CDR2 SYDVKM. The CDR3 is 12 residues long. The CDR3 sequence: CASQGGEGELFF. The CDR3 DNA is TGTGCCAGCCAGGGGGGAGAAGGGGAGCTGTTTTTT.

This clone was recorded once. This sequence joins TRBV5-4 and TRBJ1-1; D not certain. This CDR3 contains 12 residues. Per germline, CDR1 SGHNT and CDR2 YYREEE (reference sequence). Trimming cost V 2 bases and J 7 bases, with 9 bases left between them. This CDR3 reads CASSFGRVEAFF. As DNA, the CDR3 is TGTGCCAGCAGCTTCGGGCGGGTTGAAGCTTTCTTT. The full variable domain, in which reference TRBV5-4 and TRBJ1-1 provide the parts outside the CDR3, is ETGVTQSPTHLIKTRGQQVTLRCSSQSGHNTVSWYQQALGQGPQFIFQYYREEENGRGNFPPRFSGLQFPNYSSELNVNALELDDSALYLCASSFGRVEAFFGQGTRLTVV.

The rearrangement links TRBV6-5 to TRBJ2-7; 7 bases line up with TRBD1. The CDR3 has 14 residues. Trimming at V came to 6 bases and at J to 1 base, leaving 6 bases not matched to a gene. Germline CDR1 and CDR2: MNHEY and SVGAGI. Here the CDR3 DNA reads TGTGCCAGCAGCCGGGGACAGATGTCCTACGAGCAGTACTTC. Its protein is CASSRGQMSYEQYF.

The V gene is TRBV5-1, the J gene TRBJ1-6; 8 nucleotides agree with TRBD1. V lost 0 bases to trimming and J lost 8 bases; unmatched junction nucleotides: 4. Germline values: CDR1 SGHRS, CDR2 YFSETQ. The length of the CDR3 is 15 residues. The DNA of the CDR3 is TGCGCCAGCAGCTTGGCCCAGGGGGCGGATTCACCCCTCCACTTT. Its translation: CASSLAQGADSPLHF.

This chain joins TRBV7-2 and TRBJ2-7, with D maybe TRBD2 (7 bases). This CDR3 contains 16 residues. Per the germline V gene, CDR1 is SGHTA and CDR2 is FQGNSA. The V and J ends lost 0 bases and 3 bases respectively, with 15 bases between them. The CDR3: CASSLAQGGGYYEQYF. CDR3 sequence (DNA): TGTGCCAGCAGCTTAGCTCAGGGAGGGGGTTACTACGAGCAGTACTTC.

This clone was seen only a few times. This chain joins TRBV2 and TRBJ1-5; no clear D gene. Germline values: CDR1 SNHLY, CDR2 FYNNEI. CDR3 size: 13 residues. V lost 6 bases to trimming and J lost 3 bases, with 9 bases between them. This CDR3 is CASRLQYNQPQHF. The CDR3 bases are TGTGCCAGCAGGTTACAGTACAATCAGCCCCAGCATTTT.

The rearrangement uses TRBV27 and TRBJ1-1; 7 nucleotides match TRBD1. Looked up from germline, CDR1 is MNHEY and CDR2 is SMNVEV (reference sequence). J lost 7 bases, V lost 7 bases, and 9 bases had no gene match. The CDR3 totals 13 residues. The CDR3 region has the DNA TGTGCCAGCAAGGGACAGCTCGGGAATGAAGCTTTCTTT. Translation: CASKGQLGNEAFF.

This chain joins TRBV11-2 and TRBJ1-4; D is uncertain. V lost 5 bases and J lost 11, with 12 bases in between. In germline, CDR1 is SGHAT, CDR2 FQNNGV. The CDR3 is 12 residues long. DNA of the CDR3: TGTGCCAGCAGCGTAGCCCCCGCGAAACTGTTTTTT. This encodes CASSVAPAKLFF.

The genes are TRBV5-1 and TRBJ1-1; D ambiguous. Trimming removed 0 bases at V and 8 bases at J, with 14 bases between. CDR1 is SGHRS and CDR2 is YFSETQ in the germline V gene. This CDR3 spans 14 amino acids. CDR3 DNA sequence: TGCGCCAGCAGCTTGGAATGGAGGGCGGGAGAAGCTTTCTTT. Amino acids: CASSLEWRAGEAFF.

V is TRBV12-3 or TRBV12-4 and J is TRBJ2-2; D unresolved. The CDR3 runs to 12 residues. V dropped 6 bases and J dropped 7 bases, with 9 bases sitting between them. CDR3 bases: TGTGCCAGCAGGTTTGCAGGCGGGGAGCTGTTTTTT. Translating it yields CASRFAGGELFF.

The V and J genes are TRBV20-1 and TRBJ2-7, with TRBD2 identical over 8 bases. With V trimmed by 3 bases and J by 2 bases, 12 bases remained unmatched. Germline CDR1 is DFQATT and CDR2 is SNEGSKA (reference sequence). The CDR3 sequence is 16 residues long. The CDR3 here is CSASVDQAGAPYEQYF. The CDR3 coding sequence is TGCAGTGCTAGTGTGGATCAAGCGGGAGCACCCTACGAGCAGTACTTC.

The chain employs TRBV7-8 and TRBJ2-1, with 7 bases fitting TRBD1. The CDR3 runs 14 residues. The germline gives CDR1 SGHVS, CDR2 FQNEAQ. The junction had 8 bases not matched to a gene; V was cut back by 5 bases and J by 7 bases. In DNA form, the CDR3 reads TGTGCCAGCAGCCTGACAGGGTTCAGGAATGAGCAGTTCTTC. It codes for CASSLTGFRNEQFF.

The genes are TRBV12-3 or TRBV12-4 and TRBJ1-1, with TRBD1 matching 7 bases. The length of the CDR3 is 13 residues. J gave up 6 bases and V 5 bases, and 6 bases lay outside the gene matches. CDR3 sequence: CASSANRGAEAFF. Written as DNA, the CDR3 is TGTGCCAGCAGTGCAAACAGGGGCGCTGAAGCTTTCTTT.

This chain joins TRBV27 and TRBJ1-4, with TRBD1 as a possible D gene (6 bases). Germline-derived CDR1 and CDR2 are MNHEY and SMNVEV (reference sequence). V was clipped by 4 bases and J by 13 bases, with 19 bases between them. The CDR3 consists of 14 residues. CDR3 amino acids: CASSSLDRLGGLFF. Here the CDR3 DNA reads TGTGCCAGCAGTTCCCTAGACAGGCTCGGTGGACTGTTTTTT.

The V gene is TRBV5-1, the J gene TRBJ2-7, with 15 bases identical to TRBD2. There are 16 residues in the CDR3. The V gene's germline CDR1 is SGHRS and CDR2 YFSETQ. Losses at the gene ends were 3 bases for V and 6 bases for J; bases not matched to a gene: 7. The CDR3 region has the DNA TGCGCCAGCAGCTCGGGACTAGCGGGAGGCCCCCCCGAGCAGTACTTC. It is translated as CASSSGLAGGPPEQYF.